Below, 8 T cell receptor beta chains from the same sample are listed, as sequenced in a study of post-analysis software for immune sequencing data. Study-wide findings and caveats: In patients, TRBV5-6, TRBV5-1 and TRBV20-1 belonged to roughly five TRBV segments found more frequently than in controls.

Their antigens are not known. The TCR beta cDNA libraries contained unique molecular identifiers. TCRdb redid the calling of the PCR reads with MiXCR, one entry per CDR3 protein. The sample has approximately 570,000 distinct CDR3 sequences, roughly 40% seen once. Sequenced material: blood. These receptors originate from a girl aged 5-17 years with multiple sclerosis.

The V gene is TRBV7-3, the J gene TRBJ2-5, with a tentative D call TRBD2 (6 bases). This CDR3 is built from 17 residues. Germline V gene data show CDR1 as SGHTA and CDR2 as FQGTGA. Trimming removed 5 bases from V and 1 base from J, with 20 bases in between. The CDR3 loop is CASSPGLAGRSQETQYF. CDR3 in DNA: TGTGCCAGCAGCCCGGGACTCGCGGGCAGGTCCCAAGAGACCCAGTACTTC.

This chain uses TRBV6-2 or TRBV6-3 with TRBJ2-3, with TRBD2 as a possible D gene (6 bases). In germline, CDR1 is MNHEY, CDR2 SVGEGT. This CDR3 is built from 13 residues. V was pared by 6 bases and J by 8 bases, with 15 bases between. The CDR3 DNA reads TGTGCCAGCAGGGCCGGGAGTCTGGGTACGCAGTATTTT. Translated, it gives CASRAGSLGTQYF.

This clonotype was seen only a few times. The J gene is TRBJ2-3, the V gene TRBV7-9; a possible D gene is TRBD1 (6 bases). The CDR3 consists of 18 residues. The V and J ends lost 2 bases and 3 bases respectively, with 21 bases between them. CDR1 SEHNR and CDR2 FQNEAQ come from the germline V gene (reference sequence). As DNA, the CDR3 is TGTGCCAGCAGCTTATCCCTCTCATCAGGGGTGGGAACAGATACGCAGTATTTT. Protein sequence: CASSLSLSSGVGTDTQYF.

The V and J genes are TRBV6-1 and TRBJ2-1, with 9 nucleotides matching TRBD2. V was pared by 0 bases and J by 4 bases, with 7 bases of the junction left unmatched. The CDR3 spans 17 residues. The V gene's germline CDR1 is MNHNS and CDR2 SASEGT. As DNA, the CDR3 is TGTGCCAGCAGTGAAGCGTTAGCGGGGGAGTCATACAATGAGCAGTTCTTC. Its translation is CASSEALAGESYNEQFF.

In its sample, this clonotype was seen a few times. This chain connects TRBV6-1 to TRBJ1-1; D is unresolved. The CDR3 runs to 10 residues. Germline V gene lookup returns CDR1 MNHNS and CDR2 SASEGT. Trimming cost V 5 bases and J 8 bases, with 6 bases left between them. CDR3 region: CASSITEAFF. The CDR3 DNA reads as TGTGCCAGCAGTATCACGGAAGCTTTCTTT.

The chain joins TRBV20-1 to TRBJ1-2; D gene ambiguous. Deletions cut 4 bases from V and 7 bases from J, with 4 bases between. This CDR3 contains 9 residues. Germline V gene sequence: CDR1 DFQATT, CDR2 SNEGSKA (reference sequence). Here the CDR3 reads CSAILGYTF. The CDR3 DNA follows: TGCAGTGCTATCCTTGGCTACACCTTC.

The chain employs TRBV12-3 or TRBV12-4 and TRBJ2-1, with D possibly being TRBD2 (6 bases). This CDR3 has 14 residues. Trimming took off 7 bases at V and 3 bases at J, with 13 bases between the two ends. The CDR3 DNA reads TGTGCCAGCACCGCGGGACTTAACTACAATGAGCAGTTCTTC. Protein sequence: CASTAGLNYNEQFF.

This rearrangement joins TRBV5-1 to TRBJ1-1; TRBD1 agrees at 8 bases. The CDR3 extends over 14 amino acids. Trimming removed 4 bases from V and 6 bases from J; junction bases left unmatched: 8. The V gene's germline CDR1 is SGHRS and CDR2 YFSETQ. The CDR3, as DNA: TGCGCCAGCAGCAATGGACAGGGTGGGGCTGAAGCTTTCTTT. Protein: CASSNGQGGAEAFF.